This paragraph reports one TCR beta chain. CDR3 size: 15 residues. Germline loops: CDR1 LNHNV, CDR2 YYDKDF (reference sequence). V dropped 7 bases and J dropped 8; count of bases not matched to a gene: 13. The sample is drawn from a study of technical replicates of blood from a few donors. The data were produced by immunoSEQ multiplex PCR, yet TCRdb's version contains in-frame clones alone and is incomplete. The data contain about 56,000 clones, just under 95% of them singletons. The receptor was isolated from a human donor in good health. Some clones in this sample may be carry-over from other donors' samples. The source material was PBMCs. The chain uses TRBV15 and TRBJ2-1, with 8 bases identical to TRBD2. DNA of the CDR3: TGTGCCACCACCGGCCCAGCGGGAGCGATTCATGAGCAGTTCTTC. This codes for CATTGPAGAIHEQFF. Complete variable domain (other parts from reference TRBV15 and TRBJ2-1): DAMVIQNPRYQVTQFGKPVTLSCSQTLNHNVMYWYQQKSSQAPKLLFHYYDKDFNNEADTPDNFQSRRPNTSFCFLDIRSPGLGDTAMYLCATTGPAGAIHEQFFGPGTRLTVL.